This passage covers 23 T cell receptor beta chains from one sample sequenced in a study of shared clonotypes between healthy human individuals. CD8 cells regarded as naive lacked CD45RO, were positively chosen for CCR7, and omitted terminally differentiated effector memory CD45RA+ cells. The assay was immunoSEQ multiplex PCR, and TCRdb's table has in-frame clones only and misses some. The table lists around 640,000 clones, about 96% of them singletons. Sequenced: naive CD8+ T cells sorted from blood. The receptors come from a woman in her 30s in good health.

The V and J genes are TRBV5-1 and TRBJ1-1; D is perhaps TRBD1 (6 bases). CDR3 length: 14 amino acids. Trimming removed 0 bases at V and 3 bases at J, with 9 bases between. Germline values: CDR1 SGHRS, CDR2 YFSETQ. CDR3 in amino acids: CASSLEQGHTEAFF. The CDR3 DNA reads TGCGCCAGCAGCTTGGAACAGGGCCACACTGAAGCTTTCTTT.

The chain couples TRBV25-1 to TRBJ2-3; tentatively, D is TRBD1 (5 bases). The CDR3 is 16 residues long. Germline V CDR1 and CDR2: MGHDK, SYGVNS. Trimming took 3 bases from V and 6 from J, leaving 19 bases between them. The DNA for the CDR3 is TGTGCCAGCAGTGAGTGGGGCGGCCCCAGGGCCGATACGCAGTATTTT. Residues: CASSEWGGPRADTQYF.

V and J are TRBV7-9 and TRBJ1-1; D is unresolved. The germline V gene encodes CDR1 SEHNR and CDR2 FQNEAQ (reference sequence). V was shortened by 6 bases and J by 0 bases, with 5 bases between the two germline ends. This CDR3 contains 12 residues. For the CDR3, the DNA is TGTGCCAGCAGGTCGATGAACACTGAAGCTTTCTTT. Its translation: CASRSMNTEAFF.

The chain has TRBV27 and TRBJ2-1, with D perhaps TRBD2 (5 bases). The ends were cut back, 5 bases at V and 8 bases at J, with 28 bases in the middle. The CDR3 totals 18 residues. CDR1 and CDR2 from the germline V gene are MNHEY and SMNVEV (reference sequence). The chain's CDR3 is CASSHTPVRGTRRDEQFF. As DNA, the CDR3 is TGTGCCAGCAGTCACACACCCGTCCGGGGAACGCGTCGCGATGAGCAGTTCTTC.

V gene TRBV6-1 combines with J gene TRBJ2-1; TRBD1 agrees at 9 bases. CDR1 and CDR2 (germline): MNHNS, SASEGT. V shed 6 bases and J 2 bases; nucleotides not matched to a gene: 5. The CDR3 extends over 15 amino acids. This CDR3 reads CASSPGQGTYNEQFF. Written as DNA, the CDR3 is TGTGCCAGCAGCCCGGGACAGGGCACCTACAATGAGCAGTTCTTC.

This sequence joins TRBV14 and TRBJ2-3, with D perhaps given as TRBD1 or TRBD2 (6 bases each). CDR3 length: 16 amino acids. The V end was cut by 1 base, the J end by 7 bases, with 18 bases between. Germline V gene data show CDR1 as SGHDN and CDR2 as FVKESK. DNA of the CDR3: TGTGCCAGCAGCCAAGTGTCCGGGGGCAGACCTTATACGCAGTATTTT. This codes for CASSQVSGGRPYTQYF.

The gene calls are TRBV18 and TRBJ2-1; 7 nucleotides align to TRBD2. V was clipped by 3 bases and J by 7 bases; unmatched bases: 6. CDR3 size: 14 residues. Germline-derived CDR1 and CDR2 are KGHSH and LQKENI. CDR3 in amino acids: CASSPREGSNEQFF. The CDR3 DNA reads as TGTGCCAGCTCACCGAGGGAGGGCTCGAATGAGCAGTTCTTC.

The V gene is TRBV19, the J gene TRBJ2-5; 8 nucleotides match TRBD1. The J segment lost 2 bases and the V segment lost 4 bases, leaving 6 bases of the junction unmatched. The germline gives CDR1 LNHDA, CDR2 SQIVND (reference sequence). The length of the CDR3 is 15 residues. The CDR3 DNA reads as TGTGCCAGTAGTACTACCGGGACAGGTCAAGAGACCCAGTACTTC. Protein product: CASSTTGTGQETQYF. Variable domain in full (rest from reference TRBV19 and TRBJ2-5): DGGITQSPKYLFRKEGQNVTLSCEQNLNHDAMYWYRQDPGQGLRLIYYSQIVNDFQKGDIAEGYSVSREKKESFPLTVTSAQKNPTAFYLCASSTTGTGQETQYFGPGTRLLVL.

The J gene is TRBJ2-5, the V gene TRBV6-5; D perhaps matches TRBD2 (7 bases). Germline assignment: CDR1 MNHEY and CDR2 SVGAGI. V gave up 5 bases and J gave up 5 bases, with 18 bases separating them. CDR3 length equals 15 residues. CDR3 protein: CASSSIGGGLETQYF. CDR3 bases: TGTGCCAGCAGTAGCATAGGGGGAGGGCTTGAGACCCAGTACTTC.

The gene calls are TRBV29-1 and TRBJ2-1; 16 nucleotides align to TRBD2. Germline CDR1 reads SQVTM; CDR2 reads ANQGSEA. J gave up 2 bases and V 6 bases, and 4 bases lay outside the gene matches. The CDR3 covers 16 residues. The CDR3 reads CSVLGLAGGPYNEQFF. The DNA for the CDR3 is TGCAGCGTCCTGGGACTAGCGGGAGGGCCCTACAATGAGCAGTTCTTC.

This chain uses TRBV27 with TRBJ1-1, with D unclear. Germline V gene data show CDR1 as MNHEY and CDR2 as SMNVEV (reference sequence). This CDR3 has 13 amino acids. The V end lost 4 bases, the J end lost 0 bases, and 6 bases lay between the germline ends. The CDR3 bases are TGTGCCAGCAGTTCCCGGATGAACACTGAAGCTTTCTTT. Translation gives CASSSRMNTEAFF.

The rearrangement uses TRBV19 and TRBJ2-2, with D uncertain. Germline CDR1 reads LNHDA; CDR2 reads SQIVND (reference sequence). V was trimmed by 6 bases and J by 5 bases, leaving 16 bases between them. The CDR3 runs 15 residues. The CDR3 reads CASSFGSPGTGELFF. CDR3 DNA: TGTGCCAGTAGCTTTGGGTCCCCCGGGACCGGGGAGCTGTTTTTT.

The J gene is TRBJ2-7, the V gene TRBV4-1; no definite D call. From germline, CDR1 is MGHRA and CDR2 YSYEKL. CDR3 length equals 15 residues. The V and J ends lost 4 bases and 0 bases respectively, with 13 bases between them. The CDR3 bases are TGCGCCAGCAGCCCTCCCCCCCCCGTCTCCTACGAGCAGTACTTC. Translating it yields CASSPPPPVSYEQYF.

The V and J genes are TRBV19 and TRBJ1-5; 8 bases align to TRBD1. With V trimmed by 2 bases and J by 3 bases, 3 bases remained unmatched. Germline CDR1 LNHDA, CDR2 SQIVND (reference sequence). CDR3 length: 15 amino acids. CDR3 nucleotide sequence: TGTGCCAGTAGTATAATGGGACAGGACAATCAGCCCCAGCATTTT. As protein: CASSIMGQDNQPQHF.

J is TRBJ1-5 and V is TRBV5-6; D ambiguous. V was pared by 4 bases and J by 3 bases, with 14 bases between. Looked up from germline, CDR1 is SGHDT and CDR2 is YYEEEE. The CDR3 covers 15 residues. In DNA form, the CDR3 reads TGTGCCAGCAGCCCGGCCCTAGGCGTCAATCAGCCCCAGCATTTT. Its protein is CASSPALGVNQPQHF.

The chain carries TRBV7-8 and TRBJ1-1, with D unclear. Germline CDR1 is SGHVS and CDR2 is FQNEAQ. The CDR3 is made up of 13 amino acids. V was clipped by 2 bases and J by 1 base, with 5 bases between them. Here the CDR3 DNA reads TGTGCCAGCAGCTTATGGGGGAACACTGAAGCTTTCTTT. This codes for CASSLWGNTEAFF.

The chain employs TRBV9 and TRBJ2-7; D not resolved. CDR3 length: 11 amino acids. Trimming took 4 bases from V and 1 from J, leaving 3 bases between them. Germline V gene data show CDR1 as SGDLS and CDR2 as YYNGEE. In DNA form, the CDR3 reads TGTGCCAGCAGCCAATCCTACGAGCAGTACTTC. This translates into CASSQSYEQYF. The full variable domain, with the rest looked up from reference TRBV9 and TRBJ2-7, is DSGVTQTPKHLITATGQRVTLRCSPRSGDLSVYWYQQSLDQGLQFLIQYYNGEERAKGNILERFSAQQFPDLHSELNLSSLELGDSALYFCASSQSYEQYFGPGTRLTVT.

The CDR3 DNA sequence: TGTGCCAGTAGTACAAACAGGGACTACGAGCAGTACTTC. This encodes CASSTNRDYEQYF. The chain couples TRBV19 to TRBJ2-7, with D perhaps TRBD1 (6 bases). Germline loops: CDR1 LNHDA, CDR2 SQIVND (reference sequence). The V end lost 4 bases, the J end lost 3 bases, and 10 bases lay between the germline ends. This CDR3 spans 13 amino acids. Using reference TRBV19 and TRBJ2-7 for the parts outside the CDR3, the full variable domain is DGGITQSPKYLFRKEGQNVTLSCEQNLNHDAMYWYRQDPGQGLRLIYYSQIVNDFQKGDIAEGYSVSREKKESFPLTVTSAQKNPTAFYLCASSTNRDYEQYFGPGTRLTVT.

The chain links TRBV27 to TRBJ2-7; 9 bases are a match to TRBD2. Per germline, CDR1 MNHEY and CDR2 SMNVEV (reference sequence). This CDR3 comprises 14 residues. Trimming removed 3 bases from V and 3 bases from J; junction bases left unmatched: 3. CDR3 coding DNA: TGTGCCAGCAGTTTGACGACTAGCGGCTACGAGCAGTACTTC. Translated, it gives CASSLTTSGYEQYF.

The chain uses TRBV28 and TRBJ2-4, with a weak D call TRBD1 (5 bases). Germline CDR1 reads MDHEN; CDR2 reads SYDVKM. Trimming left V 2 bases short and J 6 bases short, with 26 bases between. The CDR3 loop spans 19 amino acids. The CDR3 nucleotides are TGTGCCAGCAGTTTAGGGCCCTACCGGGCAGACCAAGGGGTAAACATTCAGTACTTC. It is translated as CASSLGPYRADQGVNIQYF. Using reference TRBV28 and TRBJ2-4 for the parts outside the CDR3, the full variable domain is DVKVTQSSRYLVKRTGEKVFLECVQDMDHENMFWYRQDPGLGLRLIYFSYDVKMKEKGDIPEGYSVSREKKERFSLILESASTNQTSMYLCASSLGPYRADQGVNIQYFGAGTRLSVL.

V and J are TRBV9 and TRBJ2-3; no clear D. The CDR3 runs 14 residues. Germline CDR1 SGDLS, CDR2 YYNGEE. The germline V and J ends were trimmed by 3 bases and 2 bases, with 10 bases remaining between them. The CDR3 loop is CASSATRFTDTQYF. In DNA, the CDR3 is TGTGCCAGCAGCGCAACCAGATTCACAGATACGCAGTATTTT.

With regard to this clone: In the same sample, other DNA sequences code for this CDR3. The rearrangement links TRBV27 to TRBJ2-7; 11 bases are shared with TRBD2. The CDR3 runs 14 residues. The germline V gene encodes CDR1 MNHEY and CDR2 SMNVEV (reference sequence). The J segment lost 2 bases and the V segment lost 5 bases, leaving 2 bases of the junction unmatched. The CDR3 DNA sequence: TGTGCCAGCAGTCTAGCGGGAGGTACCTACGAGCAGTACTTC. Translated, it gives CASSLAGGTYEQYF.

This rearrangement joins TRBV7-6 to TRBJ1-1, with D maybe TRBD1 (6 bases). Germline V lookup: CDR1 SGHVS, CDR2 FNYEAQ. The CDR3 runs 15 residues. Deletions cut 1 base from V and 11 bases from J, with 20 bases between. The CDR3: CASSLGQAVRIEAFF. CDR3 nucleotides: TGTGCCAGCAGCTTAGGACAGGCCGTAAGGATTGAGGCTTTCTTT.